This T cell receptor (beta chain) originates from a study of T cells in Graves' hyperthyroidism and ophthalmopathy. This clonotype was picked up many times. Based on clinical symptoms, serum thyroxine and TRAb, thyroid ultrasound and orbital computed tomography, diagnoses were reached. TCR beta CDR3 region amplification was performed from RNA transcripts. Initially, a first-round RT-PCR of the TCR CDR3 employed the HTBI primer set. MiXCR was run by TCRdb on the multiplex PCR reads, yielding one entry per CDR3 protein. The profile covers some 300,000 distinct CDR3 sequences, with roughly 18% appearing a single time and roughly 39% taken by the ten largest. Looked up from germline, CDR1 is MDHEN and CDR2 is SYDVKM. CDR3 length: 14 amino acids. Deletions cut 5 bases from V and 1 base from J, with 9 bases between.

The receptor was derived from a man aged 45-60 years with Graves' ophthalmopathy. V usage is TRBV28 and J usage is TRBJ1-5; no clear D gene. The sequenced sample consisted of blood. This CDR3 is CASSPVSSNQPQHF. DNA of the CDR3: TGTGCCAGCAGTCCGGTTTCAAGCAATCAGCCCCAGCATTTT.